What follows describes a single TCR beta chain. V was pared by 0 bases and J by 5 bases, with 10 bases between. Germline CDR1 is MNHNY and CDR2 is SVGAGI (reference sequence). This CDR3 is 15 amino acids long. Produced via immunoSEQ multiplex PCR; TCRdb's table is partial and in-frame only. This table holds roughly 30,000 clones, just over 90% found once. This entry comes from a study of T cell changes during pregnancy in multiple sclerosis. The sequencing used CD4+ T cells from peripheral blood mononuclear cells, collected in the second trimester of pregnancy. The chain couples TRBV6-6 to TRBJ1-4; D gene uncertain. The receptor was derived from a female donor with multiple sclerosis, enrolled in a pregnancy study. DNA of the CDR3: TGTGCCAGCAGTTACTCCCTAGGTGGGAATGAAAAACTGTTTTTT. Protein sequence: CASSYSLGGNEKLFF.